This TCR beta chain was observed in a study of cytomegalovirus exposure and HLA in healthy donors. V was shortened by 6 bases and J by 6 bases, with 11 bases between the two germline ends. Germline V gene data show CDR1 as MNHEY and CDR2 as SVGAGI. The CDR3 sequence is 12 residues long. The PCR contained 60 Vbeta and 13 Jbeta primers. Method: immunoSEQ multiplex PCR; TCRdb's copy keeps in-frame clones and lacks some. Recorded for this sample: fewer than 70,000 clones. This receptor was obtained from a woman aged 18 to 35 in good health and CMV-seronegative. The sample taken for sequencing was PBMCs. The V gene is TRBV6-5, the J gene TRBJ1-2; a possible D gene is TRBD1 (6 bases). The CDR3 nucleotides are TGTGCCAGCAGAGAACAGGGCCATGGCTACACCTTC. As protein: CASREQGHGYTF.